The subject of this entry is one T cell receptor beta chain. This table comes from immunoSEQ multiplex PCR, and its TCRdb copy is limited to in-frame clones, with some not included. The table records around 160,000 clones, almost 85% of them present only once. V lost 2 bases and J lost 4, with 9 bases in between. There are 14 residues in the CDR3. Germline V gives CDR1 MDHEN, CDR2 SYDVKM. These data originate in a study of blood T cell repertoires in COVID-19. This sequence joins TRBV28 and TRBJ1-3, with D maybe TRBD1 (5 bases). Material for sequencing was peripheral blood. The sequence came from a human donor with acute or convalescent COVID-19. The donor label of this sample is uncertain. CDR3 in DNA: TGTGCCAGCAGTTTAACAGGTCGAGGAAACACCATATATTTT. This gives the protein CASSLTGRGNTIYF.